These 23 T cell receptor beta chains were sequenced from one sample in a study of blood T cell repertoires in COVID-19. Generated by immunoSEQ multiplex PCR, the TCRdb table keeps only in-frame clones and is missing some. The sample records about 190,000 clones, roughly 78% being singletons. Sequences were obtained from peripheral blood. These receptors originate from a woman aged 80 or older with active or convalescent COVID-19.

J is TRBJ2-2 and V is TRBV5-1; no reliable D call. V was shortened by 0 bases and J by 2 bases, with 5 bases between the two germline ends. The CDR3 consists of 14 residues. Germline V gene data show CDR1 as SGHRS and CDR2 as YFSETQ. The CDR3, as DNA: TGCGCCAGCAGCTTGGCTTTAAACACCGGGGAGCTGTTTTTT. The encoded protein is CASSLALNTGELFF.

The chain couples TRBV13 to TRBJ2-1, with 11 nucleotides matching TRBD2. Losses at the gene ends were 5 bases for V and 7 bases for J; bases not matched to a gene: 7. The CDR3 totals 15 residues. Germline lookup yields CDR1 PRHDT and CDR2 FYEKMQ (reference sequence). CDR3 sequence reads: CASSTTSGGPNEQFF. For the CDR3, the DNA is TGTGCCAGCAGCACCACTAGCGGGGGACCTAATGAGCAGTTCTTC.

Of note for this clone: One junction end does not reproduce the germline sequence, and a read error may be involved. The CDR3 DNA sequence: TGTGCCTGCAGCTTGTTCGTAGTAGATGGCTACACCTTC. This sequence encodes CACSLFVVDGYTF. The chain couples TRBV5-6 to TRBJ1-2; D gene unclear. CDR3 size: 13 residues. Germline CDR1 SGHDT, CDR2 YYEEEE.

The chain couples TRBV6-1 to TRBJ1-2; TRBD1 matches 12 bases. Trimming removed 3 bases from V and 4 bases from J; junction bases left unmatched: 9. Germline V gene data show CDR1 as MNHNS and CDR2 as SASEGT. This CDR3 is built from 17 residues. DNA for the CDR3: TGTGCCAGCAGTGAGACGGGGACAGGGGGCTCTTTCTATGGCTACACCTTC. Translated, it gives CASSETGTGGSFYGYTF.

The chain carries TRBV6-2 or TRBV6-3 and TRBJ1-4; possibly TRBD1 for D (5 bases). The CDR3 has 15 residues. Germline V gene lookup returns CDR1 MNHEY and CDR2 SVGEGT. V was trimmed by 4 bases and J by 7 bases, leaving 16 bases between them. CDR3 sequence reads: CASSSREARGEKLFF. In DNA, the CDR3 is TGTGCCAGCAGTTCAAGAGAAGCAAGGGGTGAAAAACTGTTTTTT.

This clone has more than one count but fewer than ten. The J gene is TRBJ1-2, the V gene TRBV12-3 or TRBV12-4, with 7 nucleotides matching TRBD1. The CDR3 covers 13 residues. V was pared by 4 bases and J by 5 bases, with 4 bases of the junction left unmatched. The CDR3 here is CASSSGGGYGYTF. The CDR3, as DNA: TGTGCCAGCAGTTCAGGGGGTGGGTATGGCTACACCTTC.

The chain carries TRBV5-4 and TRBJ2-2, with D uncertain. Trimming took off 3 bases at V and 0 bases at J, with 6 bases between the two ends. The CDR3 spans 14 residues. CDR1 and CDR2 (germline): SGHNT, YYREEE (reference sequence). CDR3 loop: CASSSGSNTGELFF. The CDR3 DNA follows: TGTGCCAGCAGCTCCGGGTCGAACACCGGGGAGCTGTTTTTT.

The chain employs TRBV3-1 (or the pseudogene TRBV3-2) and TRBJ1-1; no reliable D call. The length of the CDR3 is 14 residues. In germline, CDR1 is LGHDT, CDR2 YNNKEL (reference sequence). The V and J ends lost 5 bases and 3 bases respectively, with 13 bases between them. CDR3 DNA: TGTGCCAGCAGCTCCCGCGGATGGGACACTGAAGCTTTCTTT. Amino acids: CASSSRGWDTEAFF.

The chain is built from TRBV5-1 and TRBJ1-1; D call uncertain. Trimming took 5 bases from V and 2 from J, leaving 10 bases between them. The CDR3 has 13 amino acids. CDR1 SGHRS and CDR2 YFSETQ come from the germline V gene. The CDR3 loop is CASRLQVNTEAFF. CDR3 nucleotide sequence: TGCGCCAGCAGACTACAAGTAAACACTGAAGCTTTCTTT.

This clone was found once. V is TRBV30 and J is TRBJ1-5; possibly TRBD1 for D (5 bases). Germline V gene data show CDR1 as GTSNPN and CDR2 as SVGIG (reference sequence). The V end lost 6 bases, the J end lost 2 bases, and 11 bases lay between the germline ends. This CDR3 is built from 13 residues. The CDR3 loop reads CACAGGGNQPQHF. The CDR3 DNA reads as TGTGCCTGTGCCGGGGGAGGCAATCAGCCCCAGCATTTT.

The chain couples TRBV6-5 to TRBJ1-6; D is ambiguous. This CDR3 has 12 amino acids. The germline V and J ends were trimmed by 11 bases and 10 bases, with 15 bases remaining between them. CDR1 is MNHEY and CDR2 is SVGAGI in the germline V gene. CDR3: CAAREGISPLHF. In DNA, the CDR3 is TGTGCCGCTCGGGAGGGTATCTCACCCCTCCACTTT.

This rearrangement joins TRBV7-9 to TRBJ2-7; 9 nucleotides match TRBD1. The CDR3 sequence is 16 residues long. The V gene end was trimmed by 7 bases and the J gene end by 4 bases; junction bases not matched to a gene: 14. Germline V gives CDR1 SEHNR, CDR2 FQNEAQ (reference sequence). The CDR3 loop reads CASTSETGTGFYEQYF. CDR3 DNA: TGTGCCAGCACTTCCGAGACCGGGACAGGGTTTTACGAGCAGTACTTC.

V gene TRBV2 combines with J gene TRBJ2-3; 7 bases align to TRBD2. Per the germline V gene, CDR1 is SNHLY and CDR2 is FYNNEI. This CDR3 spans 19 amino acids. Losses at the gene ends were 7 bases for V and 2 bases for J; bases not matched to a gene: 21. In DNA, the CDR3 is TGTGCCAGCACCCCGTACGGTCGAACTCTAGCGGTCCCCACAGATACGCAGTATTTT. It yields the protein CASTPYGRTLAVPTDTQYF.

The V and J genes are TRBV7-6 and TRBJ2-3, with 9 bases lining up with TRBD1. The ends lost 5 bases at V and 5 bases at J; junction bases unmatched: 8. This CDR3 comprises 15 residues. The germline gives CDR1 SGHVS, CDR2 FNYEAQ. The CDR3 spells CASSRRDRVEDTQYF. Written as DNA, the CDR3 is TGTGCCAGCAGCAGGCGGGACAGGGTGGAAGATACGCAGTATTTT.

The CDR3 nucleotides are TGTGCCAGCAGCATCTACAGGGGAGCCGGTGAGCAGTACTTC. Protein: CASSIYRGAGEQYF. The rearrangement joins TRBV11-2 to TRBJ2-7; TRBD1 agrees at 7 bases. Per germline, CDR1 SGHAT and CDR2 FQNNGV. V trimming: 5 bases; J trimming: 7 bases; junction bases outside the gene matches: 11. The CDR3 is 14 residues long.

The chain is built from TRBV19 and TRBJ2-2, with TRBD1 identical over 9 bases. The CDR3 contains 17 residues. J was trimmed by 3 bases and V by 5 bases; bases with no gene match: 10. Germline assignment: CDR1 LNHDA and CDR2 SQIVND (reference sequence). CDR3 sequence (DNA): TGTGCCAGTAGTGAAGGGACAGGGCTCGGATACACCGGGGAGCTGTTTTTT. Translation: CASSEGTGLGYTGELFF. The variable domain in full, with the rest retrieved from reference TRBV19 and TRBJ2-2, is DGGITQSPKYLFRKEGQNVTLSCEQNLNHDAMYWYRQDPGQGLRLIYYSQIVNDFQKGDIAEGYSVSREKKESFPLTVTSAQKNPTAFYLCASSEGTGLGYTGELFFGEGSRLTVL.

J is TRBJ1-4 and V is TRBV4-3; D is perhaps TRBD1 (5 bases). This CDR3 spans 16 amino acids. Trimming removed 0 bases from V and 6 bases from J, with 14 bases in between. In germline, CDR1 is LGHNA, CDR2 YSLEER. CDR3 residues: CASSQEVRGIHEKLFF. In nucleotides, the CDR3 is TGCGCCAGCAGCCAAGAAGTAAGGGGTATTCATGAAAAACTGTTTTTT.

The chain joins TRBV27 to TRBJ2-5; tentative D call: TRBD2 (6 bases). Looked up from germline, CDR1 is MNHEY and CDR2 is SMNVEV (reference sequence). The CDR3 totals 13 residues. Trimming took 1 base from V and 4 from J, leaving 7 bases between them. The CDR3 DNA follows: TGTGCCAGCAGTTTATTGGGGGGAGAGACCCAGTACTTC. It translates to CASSLLGGETQYF.

The chain has TRBV7-9 and TRBJ2-1; maybe TRBD1 (6 bases). Germline V gene sequence: CDR1 SEHNR, CDR2 FQNEAQ (reference sequence). Trimming left V 4 bases short and J 6 bases short, with 13 bases between. The CDR3 runs to 14 residues. Here the CDR3 reads CASSSWTASNEQFF. CDR3 sequence (DNA): TGTGCCAGCAGCTCTTGGACAGCCTCCAATGAGCAGTTCTTC.

The chain uses TRBV25-1 and TRBJ2-1, with D possibly matching TRBD2 (5 bases). The CDR3 has 16 residues. Germline V gene data show CDR1 as MGHDK and CDR2 as SYGVNS. V lost 0 bases and J 9 bases, leaving 18 bases between the germline ends. CDR3 sequence (DNA): TGTGCCAGCAGTGAATATCTCACACCGTACGGGGTTGAGCAGTTCTTC. Translated, it gives CASSEYLTPYGVEQFF.

V is TRBV10-1 and J is TRBJ2-5, with 12 bases identical to TRBD2. Trimming at V came to 2 bases and at J to 0 bases, leaving 7 bases not matched to a gene. The CDR3 consists of 18 residues. CDR1 and CDR2 from the germline V gene are WNHNN and SYGVQD (reference sequence). CDR3 nucleotides: TGCGCCAGCAGTGAGATAGGACTAGCGGGACTACACCAAGAGACCCAGTACTTC. Protein product: CASSEIGLAGLHQETQYF.

V gene TRBV4-1 combines with J gene TRBJ2-5; 8 bases fit TRBD1. CDR3 length equals 15 residues. V was clipped by 3 bases and J by 2 bases; unmatched bases: 5. The germline CDR1 and CDR2 sequences are MGHRA and YSYEKL. The CDR3 nucleotides are TGCGCCAGCAGCCAGGGGACAGGCGCACAAGAGACCCAGTACTTC. This codes for CASSQGTGAQETQYF.

The V gene is TRBV6-2 or TRBV6-3, the J gene TRBJ2-1; TRBD2 matches at 9 bases. The CDR3 has 17 residues. Germline V gene lookup returns CDR1 MNHEY and CDR2 SVGEGT. V was clipped by 0 bases and J by 4 bases; unmatched bases: 7. The CDR3 DNA reads as TGTGCCAGCAGTTACTCTCCTCCTAGCGGGATATACAATGAGCAGTTCTTC. As protein: CASSYSPPSGIYNEQFF.